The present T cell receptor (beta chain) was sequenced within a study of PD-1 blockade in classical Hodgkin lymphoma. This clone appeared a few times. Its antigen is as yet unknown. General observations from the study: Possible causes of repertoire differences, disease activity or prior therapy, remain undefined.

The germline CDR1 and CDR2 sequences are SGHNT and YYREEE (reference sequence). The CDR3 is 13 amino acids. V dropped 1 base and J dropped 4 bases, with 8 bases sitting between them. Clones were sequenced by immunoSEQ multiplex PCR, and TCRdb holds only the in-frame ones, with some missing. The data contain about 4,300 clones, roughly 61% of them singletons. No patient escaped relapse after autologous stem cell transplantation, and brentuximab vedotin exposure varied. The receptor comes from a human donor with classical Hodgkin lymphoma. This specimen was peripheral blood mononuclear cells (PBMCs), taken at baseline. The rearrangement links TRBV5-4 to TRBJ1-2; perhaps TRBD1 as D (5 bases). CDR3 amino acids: CASSLWGTYGYTF. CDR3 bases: TGTGCCAGCAGCTTGTGGGGCACCTATGGCTACACCTTC.